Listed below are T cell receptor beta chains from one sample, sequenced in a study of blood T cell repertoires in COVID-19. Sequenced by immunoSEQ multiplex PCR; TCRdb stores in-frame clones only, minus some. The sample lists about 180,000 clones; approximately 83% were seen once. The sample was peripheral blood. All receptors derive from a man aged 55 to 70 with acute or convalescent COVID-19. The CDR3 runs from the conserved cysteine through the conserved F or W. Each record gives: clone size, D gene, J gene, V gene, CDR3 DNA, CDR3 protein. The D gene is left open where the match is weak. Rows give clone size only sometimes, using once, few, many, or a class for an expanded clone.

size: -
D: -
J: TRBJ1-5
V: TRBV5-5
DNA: TGTGCCAGCAGCCAAAAGAGCTACAGCAATCAGCCCCAGCATTTT
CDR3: CASSQKSYSNQPQHF

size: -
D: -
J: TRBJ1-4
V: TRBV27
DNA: TGTGCCAGCAGGCGAGGGGGGGCTGGTGAAAAACTGTTTTTT
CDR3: CASRRGGAGEKLFF

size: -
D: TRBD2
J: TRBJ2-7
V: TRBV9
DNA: TGTGCCAGCAGCGATCTCGCTGGAGCGGGAGAGGACGAGCAGTACTTC
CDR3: CASSDLAGAGEDEQYF

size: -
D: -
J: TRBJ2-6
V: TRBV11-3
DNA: TGTGCCAGCAGCTTAGATCGCAGGGGCCTGACTTTC
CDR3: CASSLDRRGLTF

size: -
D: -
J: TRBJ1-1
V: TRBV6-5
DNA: TGTGCCAGCAGTTACACCCACCGGGAGACTGAAGCTTTCTTT
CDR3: CASSYTHRETEAFF

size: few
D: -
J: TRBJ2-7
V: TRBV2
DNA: TGTGCCAGCAGCCTTGGGGGGGCGGTTCTCGGCGAGCAGTACTTC
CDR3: CASSLGGAVLGEQYF

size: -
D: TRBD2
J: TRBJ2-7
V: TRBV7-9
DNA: TGTGCCAGCAGCTCGACTAGCGGGAGGGCCTACGAGCAGTACTTC
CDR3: CASSSTSGRAYEQYF

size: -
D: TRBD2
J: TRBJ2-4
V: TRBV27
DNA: TGTGCCAGCAGTTTAGGTCCAGCGGGAGGGAAAAACATTCAGTACTTC
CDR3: CASSLGPAGGKNIQYF

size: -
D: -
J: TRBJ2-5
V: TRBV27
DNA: TGTGCCAGCAGTTTGAGAGTGGAAGAGACCCAGTACTTC
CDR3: CASSLRVEETQYF

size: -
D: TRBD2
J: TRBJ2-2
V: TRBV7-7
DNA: TGTGCTAGCAGCTGGGGACTAGCGGGAGACGCCGGGGAGCTGTTTTTT
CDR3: CASSWGLAGDAGELFF

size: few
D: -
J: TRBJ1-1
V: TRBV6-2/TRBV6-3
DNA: TGTGCCAGCAGTCAGGGGTACACTGAAGCTTTCTTT
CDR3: CASSQGYTEAFF

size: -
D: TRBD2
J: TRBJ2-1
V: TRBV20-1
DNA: TGCAGTGCTAGTCGCGGGAGTACCTCCTACAATGAGCAGTTCTTC
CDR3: CSASRGSTSYNEQFF

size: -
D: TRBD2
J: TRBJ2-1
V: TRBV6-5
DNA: TGTGCCAGCAGTTACCTTAGCGGGAGGGGCAATGAGCAGTTCTTC
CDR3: CASSYLSGRGNEQFF

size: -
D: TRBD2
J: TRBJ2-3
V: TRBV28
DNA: TGTGCCAGCAGCCCTGGACTAGCGGTCACAGATACGCAGTATTTT
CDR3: CASSPGLAVTDTQYF

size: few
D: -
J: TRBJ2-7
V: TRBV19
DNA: TGTGCCAGTAGTATAGGCGGGGTTGCAAAATCCTACGAGCAGTACTTC
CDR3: CASSIGGVAKSYEQYF

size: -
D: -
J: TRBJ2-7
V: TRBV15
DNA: TGTGCCACCAGCAGAGCAGGGGTCTACGAGCAGTACTTC
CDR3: CATSRAGVYEQYF

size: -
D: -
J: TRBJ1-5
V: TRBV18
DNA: TGTGCCAGCTCCAGGGCCCTCGACAATCAGCCCCAGCATTTT
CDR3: CASSRALDNQPQHF

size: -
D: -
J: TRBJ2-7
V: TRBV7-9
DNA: TGTGCCAGCAGCTTAGGTGGGGCAGTTGCGGGGCCCTACGAGCAGTACTTC
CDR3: CASSLGGAVAGPYEQYF

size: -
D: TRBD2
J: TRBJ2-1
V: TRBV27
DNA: TGTGCCAGCAGTGGCACATGGGACTACCAGAGTAATGAGCAGTTCTTC
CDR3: CASSGTWDYQSNEQFF

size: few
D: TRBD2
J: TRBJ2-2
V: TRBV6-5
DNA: TGTGCCAGCAGTTACCGACTAGCGGCCGGGGAGCTGTTTTTT
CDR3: CASSYRLAAGELFF

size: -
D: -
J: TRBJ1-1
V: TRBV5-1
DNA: TGCGCCAGCAGCTTGGCGGCAGGGGCCCTGAACACTGAAGCTTTCTTT
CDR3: CASSLAAGALNTEAFF

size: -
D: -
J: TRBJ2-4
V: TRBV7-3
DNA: TGTGCCAGCAGCCCCAGCCGGGATTCAACACGGCGGCGGGCCAAAAACATTCAGTACTTC
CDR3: CASSPSRDSTRRRAKNIQYF

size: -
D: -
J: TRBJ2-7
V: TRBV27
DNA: TGTGCCAGCGGAAGAACCGGGACTTCTCTCTGGGAGCAGTACTTC
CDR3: CASGRTGTSLWEQYF

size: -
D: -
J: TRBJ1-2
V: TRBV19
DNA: TGTGCCAGCCTATCGGGCCAGGGCTATGGCTACACCTTC
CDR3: CASLSGQGYGYTF

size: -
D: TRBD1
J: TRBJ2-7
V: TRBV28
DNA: TGTGCCAGCAGTTTACTTCATGGGACAGGGGACTTC
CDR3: CASSLLHGTGDF

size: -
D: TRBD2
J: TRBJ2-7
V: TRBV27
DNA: TGTGCCAGCAGTTCCTGGACTAGCGGTCTCTACGAGCAGTACTTC
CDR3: CASSSWTSGLYEQYF